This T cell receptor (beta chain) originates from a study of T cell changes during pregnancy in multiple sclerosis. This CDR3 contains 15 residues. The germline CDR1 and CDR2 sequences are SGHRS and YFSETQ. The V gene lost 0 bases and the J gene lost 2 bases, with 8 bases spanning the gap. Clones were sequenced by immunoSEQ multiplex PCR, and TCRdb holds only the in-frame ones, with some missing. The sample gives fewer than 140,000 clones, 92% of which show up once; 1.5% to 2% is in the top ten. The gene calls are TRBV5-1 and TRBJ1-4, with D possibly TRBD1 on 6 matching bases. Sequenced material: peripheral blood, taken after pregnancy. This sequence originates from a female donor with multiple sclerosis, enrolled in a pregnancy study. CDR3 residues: CASSLGGLTNEKLFF. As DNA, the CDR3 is TGCGCCAGCAGCTTGGGGGGGCTGACTAATGAAAAACTGTTTTTT.